A single sample gave rise to the 15 T cell receptor beta chains below, sequenced in a study of OX40 agonist ivuxolimab in advanced cancers. Generated by immunoSEQ multiplex PCR, the TCRdb table keeps only in-frame clones and is missing some. The table records roughly 98,000 clones, about 80% of them present only once. The source was CD4+ or CD8+ T cells sorted from blood, collected in a trial of the OX40 agonist ivuxolimab. The receptors were sampled from an adult with an advanced solid tumor such as melanoma, head and neck, liver or kidney cancer.

V and J are TRBV21-1 and TRBJ1-5. TRBV21-1 is marked as a pseudogene. The CDR3 covers 16 residues. DNA for the CDR3: TGTGCCAGCAGCAAAGAAGTCGGCTGGAGCAATCAGCCCCAGCATTTT. As protein: CASSKEVGWSNQPQHF.

This chain uses TRBV2 with TRBJ1-1; TRBD1 is a possible D gene (6 bases). Between the trimmed V and J ends, which lost 6 bases and 3 bases, there was a span of 11 bases. CDR1 and CDR2 (germline): SNHLY, FYNNEI. This CDR3 has 13 residues. In DNA, the CDR3 is TGTGCCAGCAGCCTTTACAGGGACACTGAAGCTTTCTTT. Its protein product is CASSLYRDTEAFF.

The chain uses TRBV28 and TRBJ2-3; a weak D match, TRBD2 (6 bases). Looked up from germline, CDR1 is MDHEN and CDR2 is SYDVKM. The CDR3 runs 15 residues. Trimming pared 7 bases from V and 4 bases from J, leaving 18 bases between. The CDR3 DNA sequence: TGTGCCAGCATGGGACTGCAGATTTTGTCAGATACGCAGTATTTT. Translation: CASMGLQILSDTQYF.

This chain uses TRBV25-1 with TRBJ1-1; D gene uncertain. The CDR3 covers 14 residues. V lost 2 bases to trimming and J lost 2 bases, with 9 bases between them. Germline loops: CDR1 MGHDK, CDR2 SYGVNS. CDR3 DNA sequence: TGTGCCAGCAGTGAACTTCAGGCTAACACTGAAGCTTTCTTT. It encodes CASSELQANTEAFF.

The rearrangement links TRBV5-4 to TRBJ2-7; no clear D gene. This CDR3 has 13 amino acids. CDR1 is SGHNT and CDR2 is YYREEE in the germline V gene (reference sequence). V lost 2 bases and J lost 3, with 9 bases in between. In DNA form, the CDR3 reads TGTGCCAGCAGCTTAGACTCGCGCTACGAGCAGTACTTC. This translates into CASSLDSRYEQYF. The complete variable domain, with remaining parts taken from reference TRBV5-4 and TRBJ2-7, reads ETGVTQSPTHLIKTRGQQVTLRCSSQSGHNTVSWYQQALGQGPQFIFQYYREEENGRGNFPPRFSGLQFPNYSSELNVNALELDDSALYLCASSLDSRYEQYFGPGTRLTVT.

This chain uses TRBV7-2 with TRBJ1-2; 9 bases align to TRBD1. The CDR3 is 16 amino acids. Germline trimming cut 3 bases from V and 4 bases from J; bases unmatched to any gene: 9. CDR1 and CDR2 from the germline V gene are SGHTA and FQGNSA. CDR3 protein: CASSFTSGTGIYGYTF. The CDR3 bases are TGTGCCAGCAGCTTTACCTCCGGGACAGGGATCTATGGCTACACCTTC.

Note on this clone: The same CDR3 also results from other DNA sequences found in this sample. The V gene is TRBV7-3, the J gene TRBJ1-2; D not certain. Deletions cut 1 base from V and 2 bases from J, with 8 bases between. Per germline, CDR1 SGHTA and CDR2 FQGTGA. The CDR3 is 14 residues long. CDR3 DNA: TGTGCCAGCAGCTTAAAGCCCGCGAACTATGGCTACACCTTC. Translated: CASSLKPANYGYTF. The full variable domain, its missing parts supplied by reference TRBV7-3 and TRBJ1-2, is GAGVSQTPSNKVTEKGKYVELRCDPISGHTALYWYRQSLGQGPEFLIYFQGTGAADDSGLPNDRFFAVRPEGSVSTLKIQRTERGDSAVYLCASSLKPANYGYTFGSGTRLTVV.

The chain recombines TRBV15 with TRBJ2-1, with no clear D. The germline V gene encodes CDR1 LNHNV and CDR2 YYDKDF (reference sequence). This CDR3 is built from 18 residues. V was pared by 0 bases and J by 0 bases, with 15 bases between. CDR3 DNA sequence: TGTGCCACCAGCAGAGATCTTGTCGGCGGATACTCCTACAATGAGCAGTTCTTC. This sequence encodes CATSRDLVGGYSYNEQFF.

The V gene is TRBV4-1, the J gene TRBJ1-4; D ambiguous. V shed 1 base and J shed 11 bases, with 23 bases lying between them. Germline CDR1 reads MGHRA; CDR2 reads YSYEKL. There are 17 residues in the CDR3. The DNA of the CDR3 is TGCGCCAGCAGCCAAGGACTTTTGGGGTTTCGGACGGGGAAACTGTTTTTT. Amino acids: CASSQGLLGFRTGKLFF.

The chain couples TRBV6-6 to TRBJ1-6; 7 positions agree with TRBD1. This CDR3 has 13 amino acids. Germline loops: CDR1 MNHNY, CDR2 SVGAGI (reference sequence). The V segment lost 10 bases and the J segment 7 bases; nucleotides outside the gene matches: 7. CDR3 sequence reads: CATTGAGNSPLHF. CDR3 sequence (DNA): TGTGCCACCACAGGGGCTGGAAATTCACCCCTCCACTTT.

The gene calls are TRBV30 and TRBJ2-5, with TRBD2 identical over 11 bases. V dropped 3 bases and J dropped 5; count of bases not matched to a gene: 8. The CDR3 spans 15 residues. In germline, CDR1 is GTSNPN, CDR2 SVGIG (reference sequence). Written as DNA, the CDR3 is TGTGCCTGGAGCAGGTTAGCGGGAGGGAGTGAGACCCAGTACTTC. Translation: CAWSRLAGGSETQYF.

The chain employs TRBV6-1 and TRBJ2-7; 8 bases agree with TRBD2. This CDR3 region has 14 residues. Unmatched junction bases numbered 7, after V lost 6 bases and J lost 3 bases. Germline V gene sequence: CDR1 MNHNS, CDR2 SASEGT. Here the CDR3 reads CASSRYGGDYEQYF. CDR3 DNA: TGTGCCAGCAGCCGGTACGGGGGGGACTACGAGCAGTACTTC.

The rearrangement joins TRBV9 to TRBJ2-7, with 9 bases lining up with TRBD1. Germline loops: CDR1 SGDLS, CDR2 YYNGEE. V lost 7 bases and J lost 2; bases outside the gene matches: 7. The CDR3 is 14 residues long. CDR3 sequence reads: CASGRDRDTYEQYF. CDR3 DNA sequence: TGTGCCAGCGGTCGGGACAGGGATACCTACGAGCAGTACTTC.

The chain joins TRBV7-3 to TRBJ2-5; TRBD2 is a possible D gene (5 bases). The V and J ends lost 1 base and 0 bases respectively, with 12 bases between them. Germline loops: CDR1 SGHTA, CDR2 FQGTGA. This CDR3 comprises 16 residues. This CDR3 reads CASSLSGVGDQETQYF. CDR3 bases: TGTGCCAGCAGCTTAAGTGGGGTCGGGGACCAAGAGACCCAGTACTTC.

CDR3 protein: CASSPRDTVATDTQYF. The CDR3 DNA reads TGCGCCAGCAGCCCGAGGGACACGGTGGCCACAGATACGCAGTATTTT. V gene TRBV5-1 combines with J gene TRBJ2-3; D may be TRBD1 (6 bases). From germline, CDR1 is SGHRS and CDR2 YFSETQ. V was clipped by 4 bases and J by 2 bases, with 17 bases between them. The CDR3 loop spans 16 amino acids.